Following are 14 T cell receptor beta chains from one sample sequenced in a study of cytomegalovirus exposure and HLA in healthy donors (TCRdb year 2017). The method was the immunoSEQ multiplex PCR assay. The multiplex PCR relied on a mix of 60 forward primers for TCR Vbeta segments and 13 reverse primers for TCR Jbeta segments. TCRdb stores this immuneACCESS table with in-frame sequences only. Part of the clones is absent; in the studies checked, under half of the shortfall reflects unresolved V genes, and no reason is known for the rest. This sample gives about 160,000 clones in total; around 83% of them show up just once. The top ten constitute 8.5% of the sample. Sequenced: PBMCs. Source of these receptors: a male donor in good health and CMV-seropositive.

This clone was detected only a few times. The chain joins TRBV6-5 to TRBJ2-7; 8 bases match TRBD1. Germline V gene data show CDR1 as MNHEY and CDR2 as SVGAGI. Unmatched junction bases numbered 8, after V lost 2 bases and J lost 5 bases. The CDR3 contains 15 residues. CDR3 DNA sequence: TGTGCCAGCAGTTACCCCGGACAGGGCATCAACGAGCAGTACTTC. Its translation: CASSYPGQGINEQYF.

The chain joins TRBV5-8 to TRBJ1-1; D ambiguous. Germline CDR1 is SGHTS and CDR2 is YDEGEE. The ends were cut back, 4 bases at V and 4 bases at J, with 14 bases in the middle. The CDR3 covers 14 residues. CDR3 sequence: CASSIEFLSTEAFF. For the CDR3, the DNA is TGTGCCAGCAGCATCGAGTTCCTATCCACTGAAGCTTTCTTT.

In this sample, this clone turned up a few times. This chain links TRBV28 with TRBJ2-7; 9 bases map to TRBD1. The V segment lost 3 bases and the J segment 3 bases; nucleotides outside the gene matches: 6. This CDR3 spans 15 amino acids. From germline, CDR1 is MDHEN and CDR2 SYDVKM. The CDR3 protein is CASSLIGTGFYEQYF. Here the CDR3 DNA reads TGTGCCAGCAGTTTGATTGGGACAGGGTTCTACGAGCAGTACTTC.

This clone has only one observation. One end of the junction does not line up with germline, which may come from a read error. The chain links TRBV9 to TRBJ2-6; TRBD2 matches 8 bases. From germline, CDR1 is SGDLS and CDR2 YYNGEE. This CDR3 is built from 15 residues. The CDR3 bases are TGTGCCAGCAGCCTAGACGGGAGGGGGGCCAACGGCCTGACTTTC. Its translation is CASSLDGRGANGLTF.

The chain joins TRBV18 to TRBJ2-7; 11 bases align to TRBD1. CDR3 length: 16 residues. Germline CDR1 KGHSH, CDR2 LQKENI. The ends lost 2 bases at V and 2 bases at J; junction bases unmatched: 5. The CDR3 is CASSPSRDRGAYEQYF. CDR3 nucleotide sequence: TGTGCCAGCTCACCAAGCCGGGACAGGGGGGCCTACGAGCAGTACTTC.

CDR3 sequence reads: CASSFNHRGEKLFF. CDR3 DNA sequence: TGTGCCAGCAGCTTCAATCACAGGGGAGAAAAACTGTTTTTT. This rearrangement joins TRBV5-5 to TRBJ1-4; 7 bases align to TRBD1. There are 14 residues in the CDR3. Germline lookup yields CDR1 SGHKS and CDR2 YYEKEE (reference sequence). Trimming removed 2 bases from V and 8 bases from J; junction bases left unmatched: 6.

The chain joins TRBV6-5 to TRBJ2-3, with 8 bases lining up with TRBD2. V lost 6 bases and J lost 0; bases outside the gene matches: 5. The CDR3 sequence is 15 residues long. CDR1 and CDR2 (germline): MNHEY, SVGAGI. The CDR3 reads CASSLSGASTDTQYF. CDR3 coding DNA: TGTGCCAGCAGCCTTAGCGGGGCTAGCACAGATACGCAGTATTTT.

V usage is TRBV5-1 and J usage is TRBJ2-7, with TRBD1 matching over 8 bases. This CDR3 contains 14 residues. Looked up from germline, CDR1 is SGHRS and CDR2 is YFSETQ. After removal of 2 bases from V and 6 bases from J, the junction contained 7 bases not matched to a gene. The DNA of the CDR3 is TGCGCCAGCAGCTTCTCGGACAGGGCCGGCGAGCAGTACTTC. Translation: CASSFSDRAGEQYF. The full variable domain, its missing parts supplied by reference TRBV5-1 and TRBJ2-7, is KAGVTQTPRYLIKTRGQQVTLSCSPISGHRSVSWYQQTPGQGLQFLFEYFSETQRNKGNFPGRFSGRQFSNSRSEMNVSTLELGDSALYLCASSFSDRAGEQYFGPGTRLTVT.

The J gene is TRBJ1-2, the V gene TRBV19, with 8 nucleotides matching TRBD1. Germline-derived CDR1 and CDR2 are LNHDA and SQIVND (reference sequence). The CDR3 has 12 residues. V lost 8 bases and J lost 6; bases outside the gene matches: 5. The CDR3 region has the DNA TGTGCCAGTCAGGACAGGGAGGATGGCTACACCTTC. Translation gives CASQDREDGYTF. Looking up the rest from reference TRBV19 and TRBJ1-2 gives the full variable domain: DGGITQSPKYLFRKEGQNVTLSCEQNLNHDAMYWYRQDPGQGLRLIYYSQIVNDFQKGDIAEGYSVSREKKESFPLTVTSAQKNPTAFYLCASQDREDGYTFGSGTRLTVV.

V gene TRBV28 combines with J gene TRBJ1-3; D remains unclear. V lost 4 bases, J lost 1 base, and 11 bases lay in between. The CDR3 is 15 residues long. The germline V gene encodes CDR1 MDHEN and CDR2 SYDVKM. The CDR3 DNA reads as TGTGCCAGCAGTTCTCACACCAAATCTGGAAACACCATATATTTT. Its translation: CASSSHTKSGNTIYF.

The chain links TRBV15 to TRBJ1-4, with 8 nucleotides matching TRBD1. Germline V gene data show CDR1 as LNHNV and CDR2 as YYDKDF (reference sequence). This CDR3 contains 16 residues. V shed 3 bases, J shed 7 bases, and the junction held 10 bases outside the gene matches. The chain's CDR3 is CATSRVQGQGSEKLFF. CDR3 DNA sequence: TGTGCCACCAGCAGGGTCCAAGGACAGGGCAGTGAAAAACTGTTTTTT.

The rearrangement uses TRBV4-3 and TRBJ1-2, with D possibly being TRBD1 (5 bases). The CDR3 runs to 15 residues. CDR1 is LGHNA, CDR2 YSLEER, per germline. V lost 1 base, J lost 4 bases, and 13 bases lay in between. CDR3 DNA sequence: TGCGCCAGCAGCCAAGTTTCCGGGACTTTCTATGGCTACACCTTC. Translated, it gives CASSQVSGTFYGYTF.

The chain joins TRBV6-1 to TRBJ1-5; D not resolved. The CDR3 has 14 amino acids. V dropped 6 bases and J dropped 2 bases, with 11 bases sitting between them. Germline V gene sequence: CDR1 MNHNS, CDR2 SASEGT. Here the CDR3 reads CASSPAQGNQPQHF. CDR3 coding DNA: TGTGCCAGCAGCCCCGCCCAGGGCAATCAGCCCCAGCATTTT.

This rearrangement joins TRBV5-5 to TRBJ1-1; no clear D. The CDR3 is 15 residues long. Trimming removed 0 bases from V and 4 bases from J, with 13 bases in between. From germline, CDR1 is SGHKS and CDR2 YYEKEE (reference sequence). DNA for the CDR3: TGTGCCAGCAGCTTGGCCCCAGACTTTGGCACTGAAGCTTTCTTT. This encodes CASSLAPDFGTEAFF. Combining the CDR3 with reference TRBV5-5 and TRBJ1-1 gives the whole variable domain DAGVTQSPTHLIKTRGQQVTLRCSPISGHKSVSWYQQVLGQGPQFIFQYYEKEERGRGNFPDRFSARQFPNYSSELNVNALLLGDSALYLCASSLAPDFGTEAFFGQGTRLTVV.